Listed here is a single T cell receptor (beta chain). This clone has a single count. What antigen it recognizes has not been identified. The record has no base qualities; no much larger clone is one base away. In total, approximately 610 healthy bone marrow donors made up the cohort. All cohort members were sampled while nominally healthy, although unrecorded immune exposures were likely present. The donor was CMV seronegative and belonged to the group of 320 or so seronegative cohort members. Each donor provided a peripheral blood sample, and peripheral blood mononuclear cells were used for TCR beta sequencing. The Qiagen DNeasy Blood Extraction Kit was used to extract genomic DNA from the blood cell samples. Receptor amplification or capture employed the immunoSEQ multiplex PCR assay. For the multiplex PCR, a mixture combining 60 forward primers for TCR Vbeta segments and 13 reverse primers for TCR Jbeta segments was used. Amplification of the CDR3 region of rearranged TCR beta genes was performed with a multiplex PCR assay on genomic DNA. The Illumina HiSeq System was used to sequence the amplified TCR beta libraries as 87-base-pair reads. The authors processed their data as follows. A later analysis counted 75 million to 100 million unique TCR beta chains across the 550 to 700 repertoires, and 9.5 million to 11 million of these chains were shared by at least two donors. To remove PCR and sequencing errors, raw reads were error-corrected and collapsed into unique sequences using a nearest-neighbor algorithm that merged closely related sequences. To assign V, D and J gene segments, CDR3 sequences were aligned to IMGT reference sequences. Each retained sequence needed at least a six-nucleotide match to both a V gene segment and a J gene segment. A rearrangement counted as productive if the CDR3 had no stop codons and remained in frame with V and J, and every other rearrangement counted as non-productive. CDR3 was defined according to IMGT convention as the region running from the second conserved V-encoded cysteine to the conserved J-encoded phenylalanine. The earlier analysis of 500 to 600 of the donors excluded sequences that lacked an unambiguous match to a single V gene segment. An earlier analysis of 587 of the donors called V segments functional above 56.7% productive rearrangements and segregating when the between-donor standard deviation exceeded 5%. To diagnose cytomegalovirus status from the catalog of TCR beta chain sequences, a statistical classification framework was built. In a later analysis, TCR nucleotide sequences were compared against IMGT/GENE-DB human TR gene sequences so that V and J genes could be assigned. In a later analysis, CDR3 sequences and most-parsimonious VDJ recombination scenarios were assigned using the TCRdist pipeline. A later analysis defined each TCR beta chain by its CDR3 amino acid sequence plus V-gene family, and excluded reads lacking a unique V-gene family. As a way to deal with suspected cross-contamination and a sequencing artifact, a later analysis dropped hundreds of nucleotide sequences that were highly shared and had low generation probability. For each public chain, a later analysis derived a clonal expansion index from normalized ranks of inferred template counts within each repertoire. A later analysis computed generation probabilities with a VDJ recombination model fitted to out-of-frame rearrangements, and checked the results against IGoR. In a later analysis, TCR-TCR, TCR-HLA and TCR-CMV co-occurrence was scored with hypergeometric tests, and a repertoire-size bias correction was applied to TCR pairs. In a later analysis, false discovery rates were estimated by permuting HLA or CMV assignments 20 times. A later analysis grouped co-occurring TCRs with DBSCAN, adding TCRdist sequence similarity when clustering within HLA-allele-positive subsets. For co-occurrence clustering, repertoires with fewer than 30,000 or more than 120,000 public chains were excluded, along with 4 to 6 repertoires with anomalous nucleotide sharing. TCRdb's version of the immuneACCESS table is confined to in-frame rearrangements and falls short of the full clone set. An unresolved V gene accounts for under half of the shortfall where checked; the remainder is of unknown origin. V and J calls plus clone size are reproduced from that table; the DNA served to infer D and trimming. This sample gives some 130,000 clones in total; about 70% of them show up just once. Roughly 7.3% of the sample rests with the top ten.

This specimen comes from a study of cytomegalovirus exposure and HLA in healthy donors (dated by TCRdb to about 2017). Turning to the overall study: An earlier analysis of some 600 of the donors reported approximately 300 Gb of sequence data and 117 million unique TCR beta sequences obtained from around 170 million T cells. Because of strong linkage in the cohort, roughly five DR-DQ haplotypes were treated as single units for association and clustering. To predict cytomegalovirus infection status, the study brought together high-throughput TCR immunosequencing, statistical association of individual TCRs with disease status, and machine learning. Typing coverage differed by locus: A, B, C, DRB1 and DQB1 were typed in roughly 629-640 donors, DQA1 in 522, DPA1 in nearly 610, and DPB1 in approximately 450. Donor age, sex, ethnicity and CMV serostatus were collected together with the repertoire data. HLA typing covered class I and class II loci at four-digit resolution. Every discovery cohort repertoire had been produced on one sequencing platform. About 300 gigabases of sequencing data and approximately 85 million unique TCR sequences were included in an early release covering about 600 HLA-typed donors. Along with the approximately 620-subject first cohort, a separate validation cohort of 120 different subjects was used. Of the roughly 400 genotyped donors, roughly 85% fell in the genetic ancestry cluster associated with self-reported Caucasian donors. An earlier analysis of 500 to 650 of the donors applied high-throughput TCR beta sequencing to assess whether each TCR beta V gene segment acted as functional or pseudogenic. The study profiled the T cell repertoires of hundreds of subjects by immunosequencing and related them to cytomegalovirus serostatus. The study was designed to test whether signatures of past pathogen exposure could be identified by cataloging public T cell receptors. To study patterns of TCR occurrence, a later analysis re-analyzed previously published TCR beta repertoires from around 670 donors and added high-resolution HLA genotyping. Genome-wide SNP genotypes for about 65% of the roughly 670 donors were used in a later genetic analysis, which treated that subset as a discovery cohort. Rather than using new phenotypic data, the later analysis identified candidate immune exposures from TCR beta sequences and from how often those sequences occurred across donors. Across under 500 genotyped donors of the cohort, an average of roughly 200,000 unique TCR beta nucleotide sequences per donor were sequenced, and roughly 18% of those sequences were non-productive. Overall results and qualifications from the work: In an earlier analysis of some 550 of the donors, most TCR beta V segments were observed in productive rearrangements about 87% or about 30% of the time, broadly matching IMGT annotations. The sequencing pipeline was judged likely to have produced a cluster of highly shared sequence variants as a technical artifact. An association between a missense DCLRE1C variant and V-gene and J-gene trimming of TCR beta chains was found in a later genetic analysis and replicated in an independent cohort. At a false discovery rate of 0.05, a later analysis linked about 17,000 TCR beta sequences to specific HLA alleles. A further reported finding was that TCR beta sequences accurately predicted the HLA-A and HLA-B alleles for most subjects in the first cohort. The earlier analysis of about 600 of the donors excluded 15 to 20 rarely observed V segments, including chromosome 9 orphons, because counts were too low. A few of the identified cytomegalovirus-associated TCR beta chains were confirmed in vitro to be specific for cytomegalovirus antigens. Because HLA typing was unavailable for some donors at each locus, only the typed subset was used in association tests. In a later analysis, HLA-associated TCR beta chains showed more clonal expansion and lower generation probabilities than non-associated chains that were equally common. A later analysis reported that several top co-occurrence clusters appeared linked to parvovirus B19, influenza, CMV and Epstein-Barr virus. According to a later analysis, TCR association rates differed among HLA loci, with DRB1 alleles showing the most associated TCRs and HLA-C alleles showing the fewest. It was suggested by the authors that the approach could potentially be generalized to other disease states and immunological phenotypes. According to a later genetic analysis, donors in an Asian-associated ancestry cluster had fewer N-insertions in productive TCRs than the approximately 630-donor mean. A later analysis found that most CMV-associated TCR beta chains appeared HLA-restricted, with HLA associations seemingly driven largely by CMV exposure. Immune exposure information for the cohort was limited to CMV serostatus. Correlated functional status among segregating V segments might be attributable to linkage disequilibrium, but an unknown experimental factor could not be ruled out. Most TCR sequences were observed very rarely across donors, whereas some public TCRs were present in many individuals. In this cohort, only TCR beta chains were sequenced, and detectable features were limited by the absence of alpha or paired-chain data. When HLA alleles, especially DR and DQ, strongly co-occurred, attributing TCR associations to individual alleles was difficult. Some IMGT-functional V segments, including TRBV6-2 and TRBV6-3, could not be distinguished by the 87-base-pair reads and were therefore excluded. The study gave a list of roughly 150 TCR beta chains associated with cytomegalovirus. Presence/absence analyses assumed roughly uniform sequencing depth across donors, an assumption that may not hold. The classifier was reported to diagnose cytomegalovirus status with high specificity and sensitivity in both the original cohort and the validation cohort.

The CDR3 has 14 amino acids, counting the end cysteine and phenylalanine. Only CDR3 DNA remains: 42 bases, in frame from the first base. Taken from the germline V gene (reference sequence), the CDR1 and CDR2 loops are LNHDA and SQIVND. V loses 1 base of germline sequence and J loses 6 bases, and the interval between the two ends is 10 bases. The rearrangement combines TRBV19 with TRBJ2-4; a weak D assignment points to TRBD1 (5 bases agree). Sequences were obtained from PBMCs. The sequence derives from a male donor in good health and CMV-seronegative. The CDR3 protein: CASSIGQFTNIQYF. The DNA sequence is TGTGCCAGTAGTATAGGACAGTTCACAAACATTCAGTACTTC.